This T cell receptor beta chain was recovered during a study of human T cells and chemical hapten exposure. For the study at large: Throughout a study of about 24 weeks, patients underwent weekly scalp administration of diphenylcyclopropenone doses. Small differences in pooled library volume mainly drove the variation in TCR yields per sample. Overall study findings and caveats: Patch test score tracked positively with PT1 expanded TCR counts.

TCRdb passed the RACE reads through MiXCR, listing each CDR3 protein once. The top ten hold roughly 8.2% of the sample, which has approximately 370,000 distinct CDR3 sequences, about 5% seen once. As to time point: pre-sensitization, week 0. Regarding treatment: therapeutic diphenylcyclopropenone sensitization with weekly scalp DPC. Total RNA was extracted from unfractionated whole blood. In the case of this clonotype: As yet, its antigen is unknown.

The CDR3 is 15 amino acids. Per germline, CDR1 MNHEY and CDR2 SMNVEV (reference sequence). Trimming removed 6 bases at V and 4 bases at J, with 15 bases between. The J gene is TRBJ2-2, the V gene TRBV27; unclear D gene. The source material was whole blood, sampled in connection with sensitization to the hapten diphenylcyclopropenone (DPC). This clonotype was sampled from a woman under 30 with alopecia areata. Some clones in this sample may be carry-over from other donors' samples. CDR3 nucleotides: TGTGCCAGCAGAGACGGGCCGTACCCCACCGGGGAGCTGTTTTTT. Translation: CASRDGPYPTGELFF.